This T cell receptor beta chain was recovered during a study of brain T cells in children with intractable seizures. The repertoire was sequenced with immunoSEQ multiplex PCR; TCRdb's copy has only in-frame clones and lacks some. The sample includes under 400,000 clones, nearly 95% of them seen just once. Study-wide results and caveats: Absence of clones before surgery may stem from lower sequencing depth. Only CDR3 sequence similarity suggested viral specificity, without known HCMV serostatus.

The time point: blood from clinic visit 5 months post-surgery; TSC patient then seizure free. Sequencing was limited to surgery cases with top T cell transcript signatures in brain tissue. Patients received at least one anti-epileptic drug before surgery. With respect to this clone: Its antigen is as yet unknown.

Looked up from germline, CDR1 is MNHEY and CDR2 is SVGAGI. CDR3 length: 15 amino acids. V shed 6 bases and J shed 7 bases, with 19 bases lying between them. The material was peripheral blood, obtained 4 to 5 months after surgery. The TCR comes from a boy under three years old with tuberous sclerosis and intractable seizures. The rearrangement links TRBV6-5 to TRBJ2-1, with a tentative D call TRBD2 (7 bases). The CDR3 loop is CASSRGASFLNEQFF. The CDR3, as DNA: TGTGCCAGCAGCCGGGGGGCCTCCTTTTTGAATGAGCAGTTCTTC.